A selection of T cell receptor beta chains follows, all from one sample in a study of molecular identifiers for immune sequencing clone quantification. TCRdb used MiXCR to reprocess the PCR reads, holding one entry per CDR3 protein. The sample shows some 40,000 distinct CDR3 sequences, less than 20% of them seen only once. The source material was naive CD8+ T cells from blood, with Jurkat cell RNA spiked in. Receptors originate from a human donor in good health. Some libraries in this study had Jurkat cell RNA spiked in. CDR3s leave out the opening cysteine and the closing phenylalanine or tryptophan. Each record gives: clone size, V gene, CDR3 protein. Not every row has a clone size; where given, it reads once, few, many or a size class.

many TRBV27 ASSSTGPYEQY
many TRBV7-9 ASSQSGQGSASLFEQF
NA TRBV11-2 ASSLDFGGTDTQY
many TRBV27 ASRQGGTDTQY
NA TRBV20-1 SGLSGGFTGELF
many TRBV4-3 ASSQDRSRREDEQY
NA TRBV13 ASSPHRDSNEQY
many TRBV28 ASSYPMADSRETQY
NA TRBV6-6 ASSYLLAGGYNKQF
many TRBV19 ASSMRTSGRQETQY
many TRBV28 ASSWGAHNEQF
medium-sized TRBV6-2/TRBV6-3 ASTDRSNQPQH
many TRBV5-5 ASTRLADFYNEQF
many TRBV27 ASSLTPANTEAF
NA TRBV3-1 ASSQERTGAPGEQY
many TRBV6-5 ASSRAVGPPVDIQY
many TRBV5-8 ASSFSDTYNEQF
many TRBV5-1 ASNQDDGTYEQY
many TRBV28 ASSLFRDRLNTGELF
NA TRBV6-2/TRBV6-3 ASSFLVSGANEQF
many TRBV6-2/TRBV6-3 ASSTTDTDTQY
many TRBV7-6 ASSLIRGQGNADTQY
many TRBV12-3/TRBV12-4 ASSSTHRGWMNTQY
NA TRBV20-1 SARDRTGWGSGRAFAPYEQY
many TRBV7-9 ASSRDRGYYEQY
many TRBV5-1 ASSPDGRVEQY
few TRBV19 ASSWAGGPHTGELF
many TRBV12-3/TRBV12-4 ASSFSGSAGEQF
many TRBV7-2 ASRPPGGTEAF
many TRBV7-2 ASSPLTAAPGNTIY
NA TRBV9 ASSEKLGTTNNGQF
many TRBV29-1 SVAGLPQF
many TRBV9 ASSDGGEETQY
many TRBV20-1 SAPTHGYT
many TRBV4-3 ASSQDDRGVDIQY
many TRBV27 ASRQGGYGYT
few TRBV4-1 ASSPPPLHDTGELF
many TRBV29-1 SVADSLNQPQH
once TRBV25-1 ASSEDGYQETQY
few TRBV28 ASSLIAGAYNEQF
few TRBV12-3/TRBV12-4 ASMDEGETQY
many TRBV5-6 ASSLLQDPYEQY
many TRBV29-1 SVVGTTEETQY
many TRBV4-2 ASSQGSPQALH
few TRBV12-3/TRBV12-4 ASSYPAEKLF
many TRBV5-1 ASSLGPGQNYGYT
few TRBV29-1 SVGDRFYDEQF
few TRBV20-1 SARDLLTGTNSPLH
many TRBV7-2 ASSLSA
many TRBV12-3/TRBV12-4 ASSPTLYEQY
many TRBV18 ASSLGLAGDTQY
few TRBV29-1 SVEIGEPEETQY